A selection of T cell receptor beta chains follows, all from one sample in a study of cytomegalovirus exposure and HLA in healthy donors. Here immunoSEQ multiplex PCR was the method, and the copy in TCRdb shows in-frame clones only, minus some. The top ten clones hold roughly 1.6% of a sample with about 190,000 clones, under 85% of them seen once. The specimen was PBMCs. Every receptor here comes from a young woman in good health and CMV-seronegative. Both conserved end residues are part of each CDR3. The D gene is left open where the match is weak. Some rows mark clone size as missing; the rest say once, few, many or name a class of expanded clone.

TRBV9	-	TRBJ1-1	-	CASSVEVSSTEAFF	TGTGCCAGCAGCGTTGAGGTATCTAGCACTGAAGCTTTCTTT
TRBV18	-	TRBJ2-2	-	CASSPSLLESGELFF	TGTGCCAGCTCACCTTCCCTGCTGGAGTCCGGGGAGCTGTTTTTT
TRBV7-9	few	TRBJ1-4	TRBD1	CASSSGQGNEKLFF	TGTGCCAGCAGCTCGGGACAGGGCAATGAAAAACTGTTTTTT
TRBV19	-	TRBJ1-4	-	CASSTTEATNEKLFF	TGTGCCAGTAGTACCACGGAGGCAACTAATGAAAAACTGTTTTTT
TRBV5-8	-	TRBJ2-6	TRBD2	CASSLLGAGDLSGANVLTF	TGTGCCAGCAGCTTGCTTGGGGCGGGAGACCTATCAGGGGCCAACGTCCTGACTTTC
TRBV7-6	-	TRBJ1-2	-	CASSLDRIYGYTF	TGTGCCAGCAGCCTGGACAGAATCTATGGCTACACCTTC
TRBV19	-	TRBJ2-5	TRBD1	CASSIGDRGRETQYF	TGTGCCAGTAGTATAGGAGACAGGGGACGGGAGACCCAGTACTTC
TRBV5-1	-	TRBJ1-6	-	CASSLDTGEYSPPHF	TGCGCCAGCAGCTTGGATACAGGCGAATATTCACCCCCCCACTTT
TRBV4-1	-	TRBJ1-3	-	CASSQPTGKGNTIYF	TGCGCCAGCAGCCAACCTACAGGGAAAGGAAACACCATATATTTT
TRBV7-6	-	TRBJ2-1	TRBD1	CASSLVQGTNEQFF	TGTGCCAGCAGCTTAGTACAGGGGACGAATGAGCAGTTCTTC
TRBV2	once	TRBJ1-1	-	CASGNTPGTEAFF	TGTGCCAGCGGAAACACCCCGGGGACTGAAGCTTTCTTT
TRBV28	few	TRBJ1-4	-	CASSSTGGNEKLFF	TGTGCCAGCAGTTCGACGGGTGGTAATGAAAAACTGTTTTTT
TRBV19	few	TRBJ1-1	TRBD1	CASKSGGTMNTEAFF	TGTGCCAGTAAATCAGGGGGAACCATGAACACTGAAGCTTTCTTT
TRBV30	few	TRBJ2-1	TRBD2	CAWSVGVGLAGTDSYNEQFF	TGTGCCTGGAGCGTTGGCGTCGGACTAGCGGGAACTGACTCCTACAATGAGCAGTTCTTC
TRBV5-1	-	TRBJ1-1	-	CASSLDWARPNTEAFF	TGCGCCAGCAGCTTAGATTGGGCCCGACCAAACACTGAAGCTTTCTTT
TRBV6-5	-	TRBJ1-2	TRBD1	CASSLGTAFNYGYTF	TGTGCCAGCAGTCTTGGGACAGCATTTAACTATGGCTACACCTTC
TRBV2	-	TRBJ2-7	TRBD2	CASSLSLAGSYEQYF	TGTGCCAGCAGTCTTTCGTTAGCGGGATCGTACGAGCAGTACTTC
TRBV19	-	TRBJ2-3	-	CASSIGRLWDTQYF	TGTGCCAGTAGTATAGGGCGACTCTGGGATACGCAGTATTTT
TRBV4-2	-	TRBJ2-7	TRBD1	CASSQRMGQGMYEQYF	TGTGCCAGCAGCCAGAGGATGGGACAGGGCATGTACGAGCAGTACTTC
TRBV29-1	-	TRBJ2-7	-	CSVEVWSGARYEQYF	TGCAGCGTTGAAGTCTGGTCGGGAGCACGCTACGAGCAGTACTTC
TRBV29-1	once	TRBJ1-1	-	CSAQGAFF	TGCAGCGCCCAGGGGGCTTTCTTT
TRBV7-2	-	TRBJ1-2	-	CASRSRWETYGYTF	TGTGCCAGCAGATCCCGGTGGGAGACCTATGGCTACACCTTC
TRBV7-2	-	TRBJ1-5	TRBD1	CASSRDRYSNQPQHF	TGTGCCAGCAGCCGGGACAGATATAGCAATCAGCCCCAGCATTTT
TRBV5-1	-	TRBJ2-7	TRBD2	CASSSGGMSYEQYF	TGCGCCAGCAGCTCGGGGGGGATGTCCTACGAGCAGTACTTC
TRBV20-1	-	TRBJ2-1	-	CSATVSWQFF	TGCAGTGCTACGGTCTCATGGCAGTTCTTC
TRBV7-2	-	TRBJ2-7	TRBD2	CASSQGLAVSGYEQYF	TGTGCCAGCAGCCAGGGACTAGCGGTCTCAGGCTACGAGCAGTACTTC
TRBV6-5	-	TRBJ1-1	-	CASKDSSNTEAFF	TGTGCCAGCAAAGACAGCTCGAACACTGAAGCTTTCTTT
TRBV7-9	-	TRBJ1-4	-	CASSLGGEKLFF	TGTGCCAGCAGCTTGGGGGGAGAAAAACTGTTTTTT
TRBV5-1	-	TRBJ2-7	-	CASSFTGGSYEQYF	TGCGCCAGCAGCTTTACAGGAGGGTCCTACGAGCAGTACTTC
TRBV14	-	TRBJ1-1	-	CASSQALGYMNTEAFF	TGTGCCAGCAGCCAAGCCCTGGGCTACATGAACACTGAAGCTTTCTTT
TRBV2	-	TRBJ2-2	TRBD1	CASIETGTANTGELFF	TGTGCCAGCATAGAAACCGGGACAGCGAACACCGGGGAGCTGTTTTTT
TRBV6-1	-	TRBJ2-7	-	CASSESEDRPYEQYF	TGTGCCAGCAGTGAATCCGAGGACAGACCCTACGAGCAGTACTTC
TRBV5-3	once	TRBJ1-2	-	CARSFQGLTNYGYTF	TGTGCCAGAAGCTTTCAGGGGCTGACTAACTATGGCTACACCTTC
TRBV7-8	-	TRBJ1-2	-	CASSSDGRGYGYTF	TGTGCCAGCAGCTCCGACGGGAGGGGCTATGGCTACACCTTC
TRBV29-1	few	TRBJ1-1	-	CAGDSNTEAFF	TGCGCGGGGGATTCGAACACTGAAGCTTTCTTT
TRBV19	-	TRBJ1-4	-	CASSIPQASKLFF	TGTGCCAGTAGTATCCCCCAGGCTTCAAAACTGTTTTTT
TRBV28	once	TRBJ2-5	TRBD2	CASSSGLAGDKYF	TGTGCCAGCAGTTCGGGACTAGCGGGGGACAAGTACTTC
TRBV4-3	-	TRBJ2-7	TRBD1	CASSQRDRSVDEQYF	TGCGCCAGCAGCCAAAGGGACAGGAGTGTGGACGAGCAGTACTTC
TRBV7-3	-	TRBJ2-7	-	CASTRGGRESHEQYF	TGTGCCAGCACCCGAGGGGGGCGGGAGTCCCACGAGCAGTACTTC
TRBV11-2	-	TRBJ2-1	TRBD2	CASSPALAGGLGNEQFF	TGTGCCAGCAGCCCAGCGCTAGCGGGGGGTTTGGGCAATGAGCAGTTCTTC
TRBV9	once	TRBJ1-1	-	CASSVGGGQGGTEAFF	TGTGCCAGCAGCGTAGGAGGAGGTCAGGGAGGAACTGAAGCTTTCTTT
TRBV15	-	TRBJ1-2	-	CATSRDQQGTNYGYTF	TGTGCCACCAGCAGAGATCAACAGGGCACTAACTATGGCTACACCTTC
TRBV29-1	-	TRBJ2-5	-	CSVEGGRGRTETQYF	TGCAGCGTTGAAGGGGGCAGGGGCCGAACGGAGACCCAGTACTTC
TRBV6-5	-	TRBJ1-2	TRBD1	CASSYRFDRVYGYTF	TGTGCCAGCAGTTACCGCTTTGACAGGGTTTATGGCTACACCTTC
TRBV4-2	-	TRBJ1-1	TRBD1	CASSRPGQGFTEAFF	TGTGCCAGCAGCCGGCCGGGACAGGGTTTCACTGAAGCTTTCTTT
TRBV27	-	TRBJ1-1	TRBD1	CASSGSDRGPLNTEAFF	TGTGCCAGCAGTGGATCGGACAGGGGGCCGTTGAACACTGAAGCTTTCTTT
TRBV4-3	-	TRBJ2-5	TRBD1	CASSQARGLETQYF	TGCGCCAGCAGCCAAGCGAGGGGGCTAGAGACCCAGTACTTC
TRBV7-9	few	TRBJ1-1	-	CASSLTGTEAFF	TGTGCCAGCAGCTTAACGGGCACTGAAGCTTTCTTT
TRBV28	-	TRBJ2-1	TRBD2	CASSTTTSTSGGYNEQFF	TGTGCCAGCAGCACAACTACCTCCACTAGCGGGGGTTACAATGAGCAGTTCTTC
TRBV18	-	TRBJ1-1	-	CASSPRQLNAEAFF	TGTGCCAGCTCACCGCGGCAGTTGAACGCTGAAGCTTTCTTT
TRBV29-1	few	TRBJ1-2	-	CSVESQGGYTF	TGCAGCGTTGAATCCCAGGGTGGCTACACCTTC
TRBV27	-	TRBJ2-1	TRBD2	CASRPWTSGGNEQFF	TGTGCCAGCAGACCTTGGACTAGCGGGGGCAATGAGCAGTTCTTC
TRBV4-2	-	TRBJ2-3	TRBD2	CASSQDSSGGADTQYF	TGTGCCAGCAGCCAAGACTCTAGCGGGGGGGCGGATACGCAGTATTTT
TRBV9	-	TRBJ1-3	TRBD1	CASSVATLSPQGTKGNTIYF	TGTGCCAGCAGCGTAGCTACCCTTTCACCACAGGGGACGAAGGGAAACACCATATATTTT
TRBV28	-	TRBJ1-6	-	CASSYRTVSSYNSPLHF	TGTGCCAGCAGTTACCGCACGGTGAGCTCCTATAATTCACCCCTCCACTTT
TRBV7-9	-	TRBJ1-1	-	CASSLAGGFGAEAFF	TGTGCCAGCAGCTTAGCGGGAGGATTTGGCGCTGAAGCTTTCTTT
TRBV28	-	TRBJ2-3	-	CASSPSGTWDTQYF	TGTGCCAGCAGTCCTTCCGGGACTTGGGATACGCAGTATTTT